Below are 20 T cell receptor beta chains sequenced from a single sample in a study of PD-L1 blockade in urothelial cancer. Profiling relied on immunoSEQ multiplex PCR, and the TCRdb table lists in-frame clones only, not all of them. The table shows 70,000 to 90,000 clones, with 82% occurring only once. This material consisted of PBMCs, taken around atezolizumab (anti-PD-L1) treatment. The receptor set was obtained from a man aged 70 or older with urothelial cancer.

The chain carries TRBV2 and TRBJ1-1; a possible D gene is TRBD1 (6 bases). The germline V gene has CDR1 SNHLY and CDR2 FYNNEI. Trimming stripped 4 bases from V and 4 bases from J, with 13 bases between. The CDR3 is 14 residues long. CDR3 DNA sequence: TGTGCCAGCAGTGGACAGGCGGCGCGCACTGAAGCTTTCTTT. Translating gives CASSGQAARTEAFF.

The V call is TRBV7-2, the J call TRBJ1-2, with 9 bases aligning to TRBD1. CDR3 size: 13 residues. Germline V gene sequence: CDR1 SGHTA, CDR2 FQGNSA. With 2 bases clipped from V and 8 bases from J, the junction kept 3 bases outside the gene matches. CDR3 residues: CASSLNRGPGYTF. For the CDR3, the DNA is TGTGCCAGCAGCTTAAACAGGGGGCCGGGCTACACCTTC. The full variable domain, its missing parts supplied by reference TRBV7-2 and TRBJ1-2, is GAGVSQSPSNKVTEKGKDVELRCDPISGHTALYWYRQSLGQGLEFLIYFQGNSAPDKSGLPSDRFSAERTGGSVSTLTIQRTQQEDSAVYLCASSLNRGPGYTFGSGTRLTVV.

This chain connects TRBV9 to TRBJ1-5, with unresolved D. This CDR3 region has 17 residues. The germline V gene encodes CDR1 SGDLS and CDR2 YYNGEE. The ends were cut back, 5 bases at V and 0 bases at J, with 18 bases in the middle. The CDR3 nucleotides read TGTGCCAGCAGTATGGCAGACTCCCCGAATAGCAATCAGCCCCAGCATTTT. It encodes CASSMADSPNSNQPQHF.

The CDR3 DNA reads TGCGCCAGCGGGACTAGCTTGAATACGCAGTATTTT. Protein sequence: CASGTSLNTQYF. The chain carries TRBV10-1 and TRBJ2-3; TRBD2 agrees at 9 bases. The CDR3 covers 12 residues. Germline CDR1 WNHNN, CDR2 SYGVQD (reference sequence). J lost 7 bases, V lost 8 bases, and 4 bases had no gene match.

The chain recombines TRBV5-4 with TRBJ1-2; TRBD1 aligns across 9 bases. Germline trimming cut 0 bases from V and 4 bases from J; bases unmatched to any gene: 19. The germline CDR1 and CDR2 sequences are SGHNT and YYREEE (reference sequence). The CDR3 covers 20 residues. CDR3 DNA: TGTGCCAGCAGCTTGGTGGGGGGTTTTGGACAGGGGAATGCGGGCTATGGCTACACCTTC. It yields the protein CASSLVGGFGQGNAGYGYTF.

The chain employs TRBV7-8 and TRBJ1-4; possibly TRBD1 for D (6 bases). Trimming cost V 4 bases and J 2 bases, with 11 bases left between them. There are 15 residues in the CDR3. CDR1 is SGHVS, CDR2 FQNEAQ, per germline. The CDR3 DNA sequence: TGTGCCAGCAGCTCGTCAGGGGAGACTAATGAAAAACTGTTTTTT. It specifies CASSSSGETNEKLFF.

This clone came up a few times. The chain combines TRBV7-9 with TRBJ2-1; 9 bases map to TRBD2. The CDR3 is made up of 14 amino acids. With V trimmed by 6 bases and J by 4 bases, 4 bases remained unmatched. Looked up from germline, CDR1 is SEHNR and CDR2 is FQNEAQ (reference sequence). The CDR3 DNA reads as TGTGCCAGCAGTTCTAGCGGGATATACAATGAGCAGTTCTTC. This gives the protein CASSSSGIYNEQFF.

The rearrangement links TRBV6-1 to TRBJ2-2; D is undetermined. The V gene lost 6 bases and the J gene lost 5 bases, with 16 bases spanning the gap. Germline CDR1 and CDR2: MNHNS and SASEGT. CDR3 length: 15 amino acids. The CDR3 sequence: CASSAKVTATGELFF. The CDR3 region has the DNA TGTGCCAGCAGCGCTAAAGTGACTGCGACCGGGGAGCTGTTTTTT.

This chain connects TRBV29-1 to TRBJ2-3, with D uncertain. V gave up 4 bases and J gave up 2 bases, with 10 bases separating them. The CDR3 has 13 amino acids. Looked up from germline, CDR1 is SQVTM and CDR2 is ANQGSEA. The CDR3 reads CSVVAQNTDTQYF. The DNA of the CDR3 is TGCAGCGTTGTGGCCCAGAACACAGATACGCAGTATTTT.

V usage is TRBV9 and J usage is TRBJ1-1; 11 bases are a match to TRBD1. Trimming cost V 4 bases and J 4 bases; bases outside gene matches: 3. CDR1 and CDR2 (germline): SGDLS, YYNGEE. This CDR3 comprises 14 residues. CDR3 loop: CASSLGTGGTEAFF. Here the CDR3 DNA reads TGTGCCAGCAGCCTCGGGACAGGGGGCACTGAAGCTTTCTTT.

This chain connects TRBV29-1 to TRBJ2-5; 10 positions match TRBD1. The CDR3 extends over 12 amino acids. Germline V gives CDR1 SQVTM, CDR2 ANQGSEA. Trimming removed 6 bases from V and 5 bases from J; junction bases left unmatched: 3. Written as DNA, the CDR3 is TGCAGCGTCGACAGGGGGCGTGAGACCCAGTACTTC. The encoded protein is CSVDRGRETQYF. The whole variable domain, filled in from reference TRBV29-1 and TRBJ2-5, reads SAVISQKPSRDICQRGTSLTIQCQVDSQVTMMFWYRQQPGQSLTLIATANQGSEATYESGFVIDKFPISRPNLTFSTLTVSNMSPEDSSIYLCSVDRGRETQYFGPGTRLLVL.

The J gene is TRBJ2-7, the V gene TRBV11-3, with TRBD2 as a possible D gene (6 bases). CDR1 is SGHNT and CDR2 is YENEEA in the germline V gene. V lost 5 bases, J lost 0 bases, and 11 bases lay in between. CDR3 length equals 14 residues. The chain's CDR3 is CASSGFGSSYEQYF. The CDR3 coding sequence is TGTGCCAGCAGCGGGTTCGGGAGCTCCTACGAGCAGTACTTC.

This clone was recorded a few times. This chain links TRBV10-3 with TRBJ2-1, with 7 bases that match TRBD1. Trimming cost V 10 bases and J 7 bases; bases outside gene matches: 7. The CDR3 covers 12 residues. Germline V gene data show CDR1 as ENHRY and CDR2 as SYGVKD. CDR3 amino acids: CANGQVNNEQFF. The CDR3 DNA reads TGTGCCAACGGACAGGTCAATAATGAGCAGTTCTTC.

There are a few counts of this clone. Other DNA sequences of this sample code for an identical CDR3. CDR3 region: CASSLTGGEETQYF. The CDR3 nucleotides are TGCGCCAGCAGCTTGACAGGAGGGGAGGAGACCCAGTACTTC. The chain couples TRBV5-1 to TRBJ2-5; the D gene is possibly TRBD2 (6 bases). Trimming shortened V by 1 base and J by 5 bases, and 12 bases separated the two germline ends. This CDR3 is 14 amino acids long. The germline CDR1 and CDR2 sequences are SGHRS and YFSETQ.

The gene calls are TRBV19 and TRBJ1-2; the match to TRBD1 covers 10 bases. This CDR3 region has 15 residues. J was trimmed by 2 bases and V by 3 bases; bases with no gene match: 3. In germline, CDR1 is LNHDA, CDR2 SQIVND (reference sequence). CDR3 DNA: TGTGCCAGTAGTATGGGGGGACAGGGGAACTATGGCTACACCTTC. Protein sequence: CASSMGGQGNYGYTF.

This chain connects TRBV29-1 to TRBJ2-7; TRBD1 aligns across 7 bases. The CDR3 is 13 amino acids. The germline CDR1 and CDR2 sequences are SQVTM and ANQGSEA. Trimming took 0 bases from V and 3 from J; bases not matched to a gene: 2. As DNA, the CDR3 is TGCAGCGTTGAAGACCGGGACAGCTACGAGCAGTACTTC. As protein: CSVEDRDSYEQYF.

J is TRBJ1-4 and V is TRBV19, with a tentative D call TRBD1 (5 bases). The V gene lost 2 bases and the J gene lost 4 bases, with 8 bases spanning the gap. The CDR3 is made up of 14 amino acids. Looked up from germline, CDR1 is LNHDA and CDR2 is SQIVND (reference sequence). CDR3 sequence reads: CASSIQGGNEKLFF. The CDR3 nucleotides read TGTGCCAGTAGTATACAGGGCGGTAATGAAAAACTGTTTTTT.

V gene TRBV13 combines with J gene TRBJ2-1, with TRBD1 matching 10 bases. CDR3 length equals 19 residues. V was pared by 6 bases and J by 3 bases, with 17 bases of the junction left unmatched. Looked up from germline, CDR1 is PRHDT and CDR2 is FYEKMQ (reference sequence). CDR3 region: CASSSGTGVTGGVYNEQFF. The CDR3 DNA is TGTGCCAGCAGTTCCGGGACAGGGGTTACGGGGGGGGTCTACAATGAGCAGTTCTTC.

The CDR3 region has the DNA TGTGCCAGCAGCTTCGAAGGTACCGGGGAGGTCGGAGGCTACACCTTC. Translation: CASSFEGTGEVGGYTF. The chain employs TRBV7-2 and TRBJ1-2; D is unresolved. The CDR3 is 16 residues long. Germline CDR1 SGHTA, CDR2 FQGNSA. V was shortened by 3 bases and J by 8 bases, with 22 bases between the two germline ends.

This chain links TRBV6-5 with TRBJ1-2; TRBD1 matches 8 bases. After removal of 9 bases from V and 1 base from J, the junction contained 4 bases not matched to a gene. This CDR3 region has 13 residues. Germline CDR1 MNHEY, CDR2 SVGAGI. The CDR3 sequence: CASKTGVNYGYTF. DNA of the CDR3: TGTGCCAGTAAGACAGGGGTTAACTATGGCTACACCTTC.